Described below is a single TCR beta chain sequence and its context. These data are taken from a study of blood T cell repertoires in COVID-19. The V gene lost 8 bases and the J gene lost 0 bases, with 8 bases spanning the gap. The CDR3 contains 12 residues. The germline CDR1 and CDR2 sequences are MNHEY and SMNVEV (reference sequence). Assay used: immunoSEQ multiplex PCR; TCRdb lists only in-frame clones, some missing. The sample lists approximately 35,000 clones; 90% to 95% were seen once. This sequence joins TRBV27 and TRBJ2-7; no clear D gene. The material sequenced was peripheral blood. The sequence came from a human donor in a cohort sampled during active COVID-19. The CDR3 DNA reads as TGTGCCAGCTCCCCTAGCTCCTACGAGCAGTACTTC. It translates to CASSPSSYEQYF.